This T cell receptor (beta chain) emerged from a study of blood T cell repertoires in COVID-19. About the study: Some COVID-19 samples were acute and others convalescent; all came from the United States, Italy and Spain. PBMCs, B-cell-depleted T cells, or T cells were the source of the cDNA or gDNA that made up the material.

V lost 3 bases and J 5 bases, leaving 10 bases between the germline ends. The CDR3 is 14 amino acids. Germline CDR1 is MRHNA and CDR2 is SNTAGT. In the authors' workflow: From reference gene primer amplification, estimates of nucleated cell counts were derived. Some clones are missing from TCRdb's copy, which holds only in-frame ones; the method was immunoSEQ multiplex PCR. The V and J calls and the clone size are those of that table, but D and trimming were determined from the DNA. The sample lists about 110,000 clones, about 79% occurring once. The sequence derives from a woman over 75 with active or convalescent COVID-19. V usage is TRBV6-4 and J usage is TRBJ2-2; tentative D call: TRBD2 (6 bases). Sequenced sample: peripheral blood. CDR3 sequence: CASSEGLRTGELFF. The CDR3 coding sequence is TGTGCCAGCAGTGAGGGACTCAGAACCGGGGAGCTGTTTTTT.